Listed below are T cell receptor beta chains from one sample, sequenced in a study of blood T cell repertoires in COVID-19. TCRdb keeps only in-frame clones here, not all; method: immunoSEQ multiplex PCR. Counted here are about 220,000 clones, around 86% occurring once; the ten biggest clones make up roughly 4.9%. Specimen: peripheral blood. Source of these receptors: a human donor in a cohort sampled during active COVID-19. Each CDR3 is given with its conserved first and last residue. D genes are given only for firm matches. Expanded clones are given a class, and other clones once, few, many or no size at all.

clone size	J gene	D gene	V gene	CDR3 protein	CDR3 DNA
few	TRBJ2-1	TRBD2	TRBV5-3	CARSQTTRTSGKNEQFF	TGTGCCAGAAGCCAAACAACACGGACTAGCGGGAAGAATGAGCAGTTCTTC
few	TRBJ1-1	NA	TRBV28	CASSSGVANTEAFF	TGTGCCAGCAGCTCAGGGGTGGCGAACACTGAAGCTTTCTTT
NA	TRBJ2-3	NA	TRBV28	CASRTLEADTQYF	TGTGCCAGCAGAACCCTAGAGGCGGATACGCAGTATTTT
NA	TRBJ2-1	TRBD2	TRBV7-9	CASSFSGSSYNEQFF	TGTGCCAGCAGCTTTAGCGGGAGCTCCTACAATGAGCAGTTCTTC
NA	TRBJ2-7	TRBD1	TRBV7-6	CASSWQTGGIYEQYF	TGTGCCAGCAGCTGGCAGACAGGGGGAATTTACGAGCAGTACTTC
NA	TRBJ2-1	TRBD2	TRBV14	CASSQYLAGPLDEQFF	TGTGCCAGCAGCCAATACCTAGCGGGCCCCCTCGATGAGCAGTTCTTC
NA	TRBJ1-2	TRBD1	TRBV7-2	CASSPRMGTGGEGYTF	TGTGCCAGCAGCCCGAGGATGGGGACAGGAGGGGAGGGCTACACCTTC
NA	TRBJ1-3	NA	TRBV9	CASSVDYAISGNTIYF	TGTGCCAGCAGCGTAGACTATGCGATCTCTGGAAACACCATATATTTT
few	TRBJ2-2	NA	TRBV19	CASSRTMNTGELFF	TGTGCCAGTAGTAGGACTATGAACACCGGGGAGCTGTTTTTT
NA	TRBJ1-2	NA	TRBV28	CASSLKQSNYGYTF	TGTGCCAGCAGTTTAAAACAGTCTAACTATGGCTACACCTTC
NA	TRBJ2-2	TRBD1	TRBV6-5	CASISGQYTGELFF	TGTGCCAGCATCTCGGGACAGTACACCGGGGAGCTGTTTTTT
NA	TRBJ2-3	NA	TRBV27	CASRYTDTQYF	TGTGCCAGCAGATACACAGATACGCAGTATTTT
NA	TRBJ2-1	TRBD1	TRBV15	CATSRGTGYNEQFF	TGTGCCACCAGCAGAGGGACAGGGTACAATGAGCAGTTCTTC
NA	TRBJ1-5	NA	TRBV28	CASSLSQGSNQPQHF	TGTGCCAGCAGTTTATCCCAGGGCAGCAATCAGCCCCAGCATTTT
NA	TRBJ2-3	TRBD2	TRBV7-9	CASSRLAGGHDTQYF	TGTGCCAGCAGCCGACTAGCGGGAGGGCACGATACGCAGTATTTT
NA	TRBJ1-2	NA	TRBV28	CASSISPRAIGYTF	TGTGCCAGCAGTATCAGCCCCAGGGCTATTGGCTACACCTTC
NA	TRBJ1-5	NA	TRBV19	CASNLSNNQPQHF	TGTGCCAGTAACCTATCTAACAATCAGCCCCAGCATTTT
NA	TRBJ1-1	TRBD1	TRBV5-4	CASRNRGDTEAFF	TGTGCCAGCAGGAACAGGGGAGACACTGAAGCTTTCTTT
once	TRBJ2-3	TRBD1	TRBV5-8	CASSSGQGALADTQYF	TGTGCCAGCAGTTCCGGACAGGGGGCTTTGGCAGATACGCAGTATTTT
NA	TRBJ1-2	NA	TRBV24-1	CATSVEQYGYTF	TGTGCCACCAGTGTAGAACAGTATGGCTACACCTTC
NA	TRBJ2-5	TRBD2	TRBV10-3	CAISESTSGEETQYF	TGTGCCATCAGTGAGTCGACCAGCGGGGAAGAGACCCAGTACTTC
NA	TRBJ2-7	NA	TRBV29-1	CSVRSTDRGLLAGDYEQYF	TGCAGCGTTAGGTCGACGGACAGGGGGTTACTAGCGGGAGACTACGAGCAGTACTTC
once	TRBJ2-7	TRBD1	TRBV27	CASSLYWTGFNEQYF	TGTGCCAGCAGTTTATACTGGACAGGGTTTAACGAGCAGTACTTC
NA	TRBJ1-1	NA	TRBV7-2	CASSLEGGSAFF	TGTGCCAGCAGCTTAGAGGGAGGCTCTGCTTTCTTT
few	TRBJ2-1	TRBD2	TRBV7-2	CASSHRAMTSGTNNEQFF	TGTGCCAGCAGCCACAGGGCCATGACTAGCGGGACCAACAATGAGCAGTTCTTC
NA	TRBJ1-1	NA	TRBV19	CASSRGLQNTEAFF	TGTGCCAGTAGTAGGGGACTACAGAACACTGAAGCTTTCTTT
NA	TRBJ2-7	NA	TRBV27	CASSPRTLSLGFEQYF	TGTGCCAGCAGTCCGAGGACACTAAGTCTAGGGTTCGAGCAGTACTTC
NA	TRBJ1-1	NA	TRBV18	CASSSRTGENTEAFF	TGTGCCAGCTCATCACGGACGGGAGAGAACACTGAAGCTTTCTTT
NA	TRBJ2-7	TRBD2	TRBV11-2	CASSPWGGNSYEQYF	TGTGCCAGCAGCCCCTGGGGGGGGAATTCCTACGAGCAGTACTTC
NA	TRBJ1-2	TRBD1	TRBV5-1	CASSDLPGQPYGYTF	TGCGCCAGCAGCGACCTACCGGGACAGCCATATGGCTACACCTTC
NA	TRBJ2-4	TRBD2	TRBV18	CASSPTSGRALAKNIQYF	TGTGCCAGCTCACCGACTAGCGGGAGGGCTTTAGCCAAAAACATTCAGTACTTC
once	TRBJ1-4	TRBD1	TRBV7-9	CASSLGDSAFATNEKLFF	TGTGCCAGCAGCTTAGGGGACAGCGCGTTTGCAACTAATGAAAAACTGTTTTTT
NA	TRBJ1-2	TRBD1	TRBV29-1	CSVVDRTGHGYTF	TGCAGCGTCGTGGACAGGACGGGGCATGGCTACACCTTC
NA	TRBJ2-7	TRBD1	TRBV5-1	CASSPEGQNTYEQYF	TGCGCCAGCAGCCCCGAGGGACAGAACACCTACGAGCAGTACTTC
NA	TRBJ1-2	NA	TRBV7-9	CASSLSLGSNYGYTF	TGTGCCAGCAGCTTAAGTCTGGGCAGCAACTATGGCTACACCTTC
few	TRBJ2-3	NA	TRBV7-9	CASRTISDTQYF	TGTGCCAGCAGAACTATATCAGATACGCAGTATTTT
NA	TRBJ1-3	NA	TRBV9	CASSVAGVPGNTIYF	TGTGCCAGCAGCGTAGCGGGAGTCCCTGGAAACACCATATATTTT
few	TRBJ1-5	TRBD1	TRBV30	CAWSGTGGEQPQHF	TGTGCCTGGAGCGGAACAGGGGGCGAACAGCCCCAGCATTTT
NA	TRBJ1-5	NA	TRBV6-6	CASSYAGSNLNQPQHF	TGTGCCAGCAGTTATGCCGGGAGCAACCTAAATCAGCCCCAGCATTTT
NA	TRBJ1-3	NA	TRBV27	CASSLTGPNSGNTIYF	TGTGCCAGCAGTTTAACGGGTCCCAACTCTGGAAACACCATATATTTT
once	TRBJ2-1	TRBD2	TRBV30	CAWSDKTSGFDNEQFF	TGTGCCTGGAGTGATAAAACTAGCGGTTTCGACAATGAGCAGTTCTTC
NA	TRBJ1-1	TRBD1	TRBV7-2	CASSWDRENTEAFF	TGTGCCAGCAGCTGGGACAGGGAGAACACTGAAGCTTTCTTT
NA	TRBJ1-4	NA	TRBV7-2	CASSLGFGVGSLEKLFF	TGTGCCAGCAGCTTAGGATTCGGGGTGGGCTCTCTAGAAAAACTGTTTTTT
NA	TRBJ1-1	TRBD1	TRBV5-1	CASSLEGWTGLEAFF	TGCGCCAGCAGCTTGGAGGGTTGGACAGGCCTTGAAGCTTTCTTT
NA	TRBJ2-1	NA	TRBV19	CASSILELSSYNEQFF	TGTGCCAGTAGTATTTTAGAACTGAGCTCCTACAATGAGCAGTTCTTC
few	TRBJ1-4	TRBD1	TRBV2	CASRMTGVGEKLFF	TGTGCCAGCAGGATGACAGGGGTTGGGGAAAAACTGTTTTTT
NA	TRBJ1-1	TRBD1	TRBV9	CASSPWTGGVRDTEAFF	TGTGCCAGCAGCCCCTGGACAGGGGGTGTTAGGGACACTGAAGCTTTCTTT
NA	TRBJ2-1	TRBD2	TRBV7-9	CASSPHTGTSGFYNEQFF	TGTGCCAGCAGCCCGCATACCGGGACTAGCGGCTTCTACAATGAGCAGTTCTTC
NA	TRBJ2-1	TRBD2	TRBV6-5	CASRPTGGGEQFF	TGTGCCAGCAGGCCCACGGGGGGAGGTGAGCAGTTCTTC
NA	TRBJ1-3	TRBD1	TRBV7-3	CASSSQPRGLGNTIYF	TGTGCCAGCAGTTCCCAGCCCAGGGGGTTGGGAAACACCATATATTTT
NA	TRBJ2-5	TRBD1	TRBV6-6	CASTGTGGSETQYF	TGTGCCAGTACCGGGACAGGGGGGTCAGAGACCCAGTACTTC
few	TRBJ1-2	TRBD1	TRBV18	CASSPAFIQGARNYGYTF	TGTGCCAGCTCACCCGCATTTATACAGGGGGCAAGGAACTATGGCTACACCTTC
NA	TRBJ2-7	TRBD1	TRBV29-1	CSVEGQGAWGEQYF	TGCAGCGTTGAAGGCCAGGGGGCATGGGGGGAGCAGTACTTC
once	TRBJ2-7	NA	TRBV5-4	CASSLAMGGYEQYF	TGTGCCAGCAGTTTAGCCATGGGGGGCTACGAGCAGTACTTC
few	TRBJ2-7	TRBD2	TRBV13	CASSTSGRAPEQYF	TGTGCCAGCAGCACTAGCGGGAGGGCCCCCGAGCAGTACTTC
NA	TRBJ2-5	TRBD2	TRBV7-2	CASSLSGRGIQETQYF	TGTGCCAGCAGCTTGAGCGGGAGGGGGATTCAAGAGACCCAGTACTTC
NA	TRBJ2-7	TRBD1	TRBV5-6	CASMRPGQVVHEQYF	TGTGCCAGCATGCGGCCGGGACAGGTTGTGCACGAGCAGTACTTC
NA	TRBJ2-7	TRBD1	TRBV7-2	CASSIGQGGPYEQYF	TGTGCCAGCAGCATAGGACAGGGGGGACCCTACGAGCAGTACTTC
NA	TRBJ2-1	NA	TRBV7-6	CASSLGAVRGHEQFF	TGTGCCAGCAGCTTAGGGGCCGTGCGGGGTCATGAGCAGTTCTTC